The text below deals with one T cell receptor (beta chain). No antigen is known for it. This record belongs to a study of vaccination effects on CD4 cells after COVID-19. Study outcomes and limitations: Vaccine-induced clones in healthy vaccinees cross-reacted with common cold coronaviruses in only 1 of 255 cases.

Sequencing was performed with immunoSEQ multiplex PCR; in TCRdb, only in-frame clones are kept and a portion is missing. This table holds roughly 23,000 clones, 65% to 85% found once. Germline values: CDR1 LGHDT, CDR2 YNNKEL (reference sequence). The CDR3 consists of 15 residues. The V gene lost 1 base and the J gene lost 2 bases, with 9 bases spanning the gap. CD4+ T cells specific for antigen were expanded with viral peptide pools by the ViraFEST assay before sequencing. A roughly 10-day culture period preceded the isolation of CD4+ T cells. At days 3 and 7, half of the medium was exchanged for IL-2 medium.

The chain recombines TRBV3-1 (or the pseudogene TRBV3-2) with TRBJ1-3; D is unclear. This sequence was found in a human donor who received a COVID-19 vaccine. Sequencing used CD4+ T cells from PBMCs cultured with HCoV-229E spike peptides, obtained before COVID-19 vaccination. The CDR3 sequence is CASSQGQHPGNTIYF. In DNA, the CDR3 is TGTGCCAGCAGCCAAGGTCAACACCCTGGAAACACCATATATTTT.